This TCR beta chain was obtained from a study of cytomegalovirus exposure and HLA in healthy donors. This table comes from immunoSEQ multiplex PCR, and its TCRdb copy is limited to in-frame clones, with some not included. The sample shows more than 75,000 clones, 85% to 95% of them seen only once. V dropped 4 bases and J dropped 4 bases, with 10 bases sitting between them. Looked up from germline, CDR1 is SQVTM and CDR2 is ANQGSEA. CDR3 length: 12 amino acids. This chain joins TRBV29-1 and TRBJ1-1; D perhaps matches TRBD1 (6 bases). The source of this sequence is a man between 18 and 29 years old in good health and CMV-seronegative. The specimen was PBMCs. The CDR3 DNA is TGCAGCGTTGGAACAGGGAGCACTGAAGCTTTCTTT. Translating it yields CSVGTGSTEAFF. The full variable domain, completed using reference TRBV29-1 and TRBJ1-1, is SAVISQKPSRDICQRGTSLTIQCQVDSQVTMMFWYRQQPGQSLTLIATANQGSEATYESGFVIDKFPISRPNLTFSTLTVSNMSPEDSSIYLCSVGTGSTEAFFGQGTRLTVV.